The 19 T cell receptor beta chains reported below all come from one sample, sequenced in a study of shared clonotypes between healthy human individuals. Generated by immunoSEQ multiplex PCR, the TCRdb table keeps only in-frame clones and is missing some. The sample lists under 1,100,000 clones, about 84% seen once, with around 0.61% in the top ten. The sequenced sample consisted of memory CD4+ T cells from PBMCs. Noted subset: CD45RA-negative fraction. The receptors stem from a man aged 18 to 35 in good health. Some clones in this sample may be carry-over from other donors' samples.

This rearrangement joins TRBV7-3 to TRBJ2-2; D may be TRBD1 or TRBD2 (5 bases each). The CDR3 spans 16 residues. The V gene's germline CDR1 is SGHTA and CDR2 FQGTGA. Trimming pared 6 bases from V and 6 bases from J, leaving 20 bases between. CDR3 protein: CASSPSTGTLAGELFF. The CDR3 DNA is TGTGCCAGCAGTCCGTCCACCGGGACCTTGGCCGGGGAGCTGTTTTTT.

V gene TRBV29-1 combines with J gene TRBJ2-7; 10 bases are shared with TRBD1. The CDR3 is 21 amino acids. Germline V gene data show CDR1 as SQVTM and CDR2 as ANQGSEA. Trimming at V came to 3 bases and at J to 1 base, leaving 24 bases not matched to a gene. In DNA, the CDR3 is TGCAGCGTTGACTACGTCGGTGTCGGGACAGGGGTAATTATCCCGTCCTACGAGCAGTACTTC. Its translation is CSVDYVGVGTGVIIPSYEQYF.

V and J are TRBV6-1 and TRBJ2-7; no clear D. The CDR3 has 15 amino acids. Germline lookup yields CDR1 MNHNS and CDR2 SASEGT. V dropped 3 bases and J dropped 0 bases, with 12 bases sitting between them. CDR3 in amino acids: CASSESVVSSYEQYF. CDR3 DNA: TGTGCCAGCAGTGAGTCCGTGGTAAGCTCCTACGAGCAGTACTTC.

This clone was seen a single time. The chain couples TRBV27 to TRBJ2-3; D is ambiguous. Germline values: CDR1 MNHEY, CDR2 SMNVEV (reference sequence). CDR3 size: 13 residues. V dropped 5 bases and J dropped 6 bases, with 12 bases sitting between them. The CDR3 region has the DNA TGTGCCAGCAGTCTACGTGTTGGGGATACGCAGTATTTT. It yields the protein CASSLRVGDTQYF.

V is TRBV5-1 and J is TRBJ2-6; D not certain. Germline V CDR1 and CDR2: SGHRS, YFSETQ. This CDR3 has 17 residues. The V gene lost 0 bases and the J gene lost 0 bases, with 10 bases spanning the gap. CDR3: CASSLGAAFSGANVLTF. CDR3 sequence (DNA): TGCGCCAGCAGCTTGGGGGCGGCGTTCTCTGGGGCCAACGTCCTGACTTTC. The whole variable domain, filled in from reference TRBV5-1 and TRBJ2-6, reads KAGVTQTPRYLIKTRGQQVTLSCSPISGHRSVSWYQQTPGQGLQFLFEYFSETQRNKGNFPGRFSGRQFSNSRSEMNVSTLELGDSALYLCASSLGAAFSGANVLTFGAGSRLTVL.

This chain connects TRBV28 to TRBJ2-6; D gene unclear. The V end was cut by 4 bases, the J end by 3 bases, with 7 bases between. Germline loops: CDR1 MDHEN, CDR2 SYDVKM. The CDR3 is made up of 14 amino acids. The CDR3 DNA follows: TGTGCCAGCAGTTCACGGGTTGGGGCCAACGTCCTGACTTTC. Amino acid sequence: CASSSRVGANVLTF.

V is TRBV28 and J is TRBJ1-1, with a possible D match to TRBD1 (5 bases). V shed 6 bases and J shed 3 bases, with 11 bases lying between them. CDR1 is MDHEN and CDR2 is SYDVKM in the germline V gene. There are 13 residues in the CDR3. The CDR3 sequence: CASRTGTYTEAFF. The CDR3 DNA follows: TGTGCCAGCAGGACCGGGACGTACACTGAAGCTTTCTTT.

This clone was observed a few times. CDR3 region: CSVVGGTNYNEQFF. In DNA form, the CDR3 reads TGCAGCGTTGTTGGGGGGACAAACTACAATGAGCAGTTCTTC. The chain links TRBV29-1 to TRBJ2-1; TRBD1 or TRBD2 may be the D gene (6 bases each). Germline CDR1 is SQVTM and CDR2 is ANQGSEA. Trimming removed 4 bases at V and 3 bases at J, with 13 bases between. The CDR3 runs to 14 residues.

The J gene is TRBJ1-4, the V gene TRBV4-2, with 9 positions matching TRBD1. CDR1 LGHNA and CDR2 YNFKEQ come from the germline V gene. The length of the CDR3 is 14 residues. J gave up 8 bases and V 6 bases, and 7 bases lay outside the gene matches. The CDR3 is CASSRDRAEEKLFF. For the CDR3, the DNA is TGTGCCAGCAGTAGGGACAGGGCCGAAGAAAAACTGTTTTTT.

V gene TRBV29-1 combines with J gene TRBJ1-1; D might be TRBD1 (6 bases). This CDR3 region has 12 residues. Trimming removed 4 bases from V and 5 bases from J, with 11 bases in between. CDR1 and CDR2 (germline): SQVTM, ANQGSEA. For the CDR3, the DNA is TGCAGCGTTGTAACAGGGAGTACTGAAGCTTTCTTT. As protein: CSVVTGSTEAFF. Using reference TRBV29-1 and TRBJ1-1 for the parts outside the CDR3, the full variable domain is SAVISQKPSRDICQRGTSLTIQCQVDSQVTMMFWYRQQPGQSLTLIATANQGSEATYESGFVIDKFPISRPNLTFSTLTVSNMSPEDSSIYLCSVVTGSTEAFFGQGTRLTVV.

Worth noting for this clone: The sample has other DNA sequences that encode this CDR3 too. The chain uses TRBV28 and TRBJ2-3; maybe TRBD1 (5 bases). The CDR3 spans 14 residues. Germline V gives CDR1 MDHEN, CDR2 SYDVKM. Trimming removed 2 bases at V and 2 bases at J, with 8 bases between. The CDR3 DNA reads TGTGCCAGCAGTTTAGGGGCAGCCACAGATACGCAGTATTTT. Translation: CASSLGAATDTQYF.

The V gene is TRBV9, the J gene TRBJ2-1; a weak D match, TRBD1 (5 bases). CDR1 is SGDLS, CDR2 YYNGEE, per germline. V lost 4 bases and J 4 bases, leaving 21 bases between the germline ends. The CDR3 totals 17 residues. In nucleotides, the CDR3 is TGTGCCAGCAGCCCACGACTGAAAGGGGTTTCGTACAATGAGCAGTTCTTC. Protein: CASSPRLKGVSYNEQFF.

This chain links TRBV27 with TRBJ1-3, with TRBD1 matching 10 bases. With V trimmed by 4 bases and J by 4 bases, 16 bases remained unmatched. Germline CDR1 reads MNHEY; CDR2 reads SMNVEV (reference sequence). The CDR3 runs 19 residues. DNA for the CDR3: TGTGCCAGCAGTTCCCTAACATTGACGGGACAGGGGACCGGAAACACCATATATTTT. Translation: CASSSLTLTGQGTGNTIYF.

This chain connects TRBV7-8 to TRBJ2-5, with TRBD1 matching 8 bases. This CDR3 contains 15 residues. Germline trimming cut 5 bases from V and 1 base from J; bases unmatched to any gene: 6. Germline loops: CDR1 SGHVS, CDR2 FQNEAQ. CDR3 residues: CASSTGQGTQETQYF. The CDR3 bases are TGTGCCAGCAGCACCGGACAGGGCACCCAAGAGACCCAGTACTTC.

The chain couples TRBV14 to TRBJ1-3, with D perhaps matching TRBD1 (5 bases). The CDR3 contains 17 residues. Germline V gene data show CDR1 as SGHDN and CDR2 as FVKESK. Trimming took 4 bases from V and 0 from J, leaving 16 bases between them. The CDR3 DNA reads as TGTGCCAGCAGCCCCCGTGGAGGGGCTCACTCTGGAAACACCATATATTTT. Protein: CASSPRGGAHSGNTIYF.

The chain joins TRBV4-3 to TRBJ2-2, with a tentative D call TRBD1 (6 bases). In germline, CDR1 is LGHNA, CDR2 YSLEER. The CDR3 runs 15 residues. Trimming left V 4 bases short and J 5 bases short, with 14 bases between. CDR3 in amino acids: CASSLRRTGTGELFF. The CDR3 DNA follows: TGCGCCAGCAGCCTTCGGCGCACAGGGACCGGGGAGCTGTTTTTT.

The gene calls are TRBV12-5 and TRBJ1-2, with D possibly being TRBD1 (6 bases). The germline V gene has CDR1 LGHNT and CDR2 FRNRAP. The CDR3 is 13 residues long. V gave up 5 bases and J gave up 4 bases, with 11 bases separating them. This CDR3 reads CASGLGQPYGYTF. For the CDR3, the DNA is TGTGCTAGTGGTCTTGGACAGCCCTATGGCTACACCTTC.

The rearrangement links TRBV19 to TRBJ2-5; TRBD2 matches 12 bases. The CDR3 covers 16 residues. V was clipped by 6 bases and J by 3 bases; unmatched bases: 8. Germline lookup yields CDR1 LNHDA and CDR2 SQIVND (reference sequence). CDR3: CASRPGRTSGEETQYF. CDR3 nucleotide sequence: TGTGCCAGTAGGCCCGGACGGACTAGCGGGGAAGAGACCCAGTACTTC.

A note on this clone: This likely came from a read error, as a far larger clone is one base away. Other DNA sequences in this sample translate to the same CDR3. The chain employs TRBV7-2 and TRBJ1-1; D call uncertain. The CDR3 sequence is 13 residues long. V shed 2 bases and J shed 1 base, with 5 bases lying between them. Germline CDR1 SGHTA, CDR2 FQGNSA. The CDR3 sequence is CASSLRRNTEAFF. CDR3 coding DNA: TGTGCCAGCAGCTTAAGAAGGAACACTGAAGCTTTCTTT.